This entry lists 19 T cell receptor beta chains sequenced from one sample in a study of early T cells in non-severe SARS-CoV-2 infection. One entry per CDR3 protein, called by TCRdb with MiXCR from the 5' RACE reads. Of 30,000 to 45,000 distinct CDR3 sequences in the sample, 4% to 5% were seen once. The sequenced sample consisted of whole blood. The receptors were gathered from an adult who was a healthcare worker with PCR-confirmed SARS-CoV-2 infection or an uninfected control (not recorded which).

This clonotype was seen ten or more times. A junction end diverges from the germline sequence, so it may reflect a read error. The rearrangement links TRBV18 to TRBJ2-1; the D is unclear. This CDR3 region has 13 residues. Germline V gene data show CDR1 as KGHSH and CDR2 as LQKENI. The DNA for the CDR3 is TGTGCCAGCTCACCGGGAACGAGACAACTTTTAATCTTC. Translation gives CASSPGTRQLLIF.

This clonotype has ten or more counts. The CDR3, as DNA: TGTGCCAGCACCCCAAGGGGGAGATTGAACACCGGGGAGCTGTTTTTT. Encoded protein: CASTPRGRLNTGELFF. This chain joins TRBV11-2 and TRBJ2-2; a weak D match, TRBD1 (6 bases). The CDR3 is made up of 16 amino acids. Germline V gene data show CDR1 as SGHAT and CDR2 as FQNNGV. Between the trimmed V and J ends, which lost 7 bases and 1 base, there was a span of 16 bases. Together with reference TRBV11-2 and TRBJ2-2, the CDR3 gives the full variable domain: EAGVAQSPRYKIIEKRQSVAFWCNPISGHATLYWYQQILGQGPKLLIQFQNNGVVDDSQLPKDRFSAERLKGVDSTLKIQPAKLEDSAVYLCASTPRGRLNTGELFFGEGSRLTVL.

This clonotype showed up many times. The gene calls are TRBV3-1 and TRBJ2-5; 8 bases are a match to TRBD2. CDR3 length equals 15 residues. The J segment lost 5 bases and the V segment lost 4 bases, leaving 9 bases of the junction unmatched. Per germline, CDR1 LGHDT and CDR2 YNNKEL (reference sequence). CDR3 in amino acids: CASSRGGGRIETQYF. For the CDR3, the DNA is TGTGCCAGCAGCCGTGGCGGGGGGAGGATTGAGACCCAGTACTTC.

A word on this clonotype: One base away lies a much larger clone, so this may be a sequencing read error. The chain carries TRBV24-1 and TRBJ2-3, with a tentative D call TRBD2 (5 bases). The CDR3 contains 16 residues. The germline V and J ends were trimmed by 3 bases and 1 base, with 13 bases remaining between them. The germline CDR1 and CDR2 sequences are KGHDR and SFDVKD. CDR3 loop: CATSDIGDSGTDTQYF. CDR3 bases: TGTGCCACCAGTGATATCGGGGATTCCGGCACAGATACGCAGTATTTT.

This clonotype turned up a few times. A much larger clone lies one base from this, so it may be a read error. V usage is TRBV6-1 and J usage is TRBJ1-6; no clear D. The CDR3 sequence is 14 residues long. Germline assignment: CDR1 MNHNS and CDR2 SASEGT. The CDR3 loop is CVGQAGSYNSPLHF. CDR3 DNA: TGTGTCGGGCAAGCGGGCTCCTATAATTCACCCCTCCACTTT.

There are many counts of this clonotype. The rearrangement links TRBV4-3 to TRBJ1-5; 7 positions match TRBD1. This CDR3 is 15 amino acids long. CDR1 is LGHNA, CDR2 YSLEER, per germline. J lost 3 bases, V lost 0 bases, and 2 bases had no gene match. The CDR3 nucleotides are TGCGCCAGCAGCCAAGACACAGGGGACAATCAGCCCCAGCATTTT. Encoded protein: CASSQDTGDNQPQHF.

The genes are TRBV6-2 or TRBV6-3 and TRBJ1-1, with unresolved D. Trimming removed 4 bases at V and 4 bases at J, with 13 bases between. CDR1 MNHEY and CDR2 SVGEGT come from the germline V gene. The CDR3 totals 14 residues. CDR3 DNA: TGTGCCAGCAGTTCCCCCTCTCGGCTCACTGAAGCTTTCTTT. The encoded protein is CASSSPSRLTEAFF.

This clonotype was counted at least ten times. V is TRBV2 and J is TRBJ2-7; 8 nucleotides align to TRBD1. Germline V gene sequence: CDR1 SNHLY, CDR2 FYNNEI. Unmatched junction bases numbered 9, after V lost 8 bases and J lost 6 bases. This CDR3 spans 13 amino acids. The CDR3 DNA follows: TGTGCCAGCTCCTACAGGGGGAGGATCGAGCAGTACTTC. Protein: CASSYRGRIEQYF.

Many counts were recorded for this clonotype. The rearrangement links TRBV4-3 to TRBJ2-7; unclear D gene. The CDR3 sequence is 13 residues long. V dropped 4 bases and J dropped 0 bases, with 7 bases sitting between them. The germline V gene encodes CDR1 LGHNA and CDR2 YSLEER. CDR3 region: CASSLGISYEQYF. CDR3 sequence (DNA): TGCGCCAGCAGCCTGGGAATCTCCTACGAGCAGTACTTC.

This clonotype was recorded at least ten times. Because the CDR3's place on the DNA is in doubt, the DNA is left out and the CDR3 is given as listed by TCRdb. This sequence joins TRBV5-1 and TRBJ2-2. Inclusive of both ends, the CDR3 amounts to 14 amino acids. Germline loops: CDR1 SGHRS, CDR2 YFSETQ. CDR3 sequence: CASSVSNTGELFFF.

This clonotype was seen repeatedly, ten times or more. The chain uses TRBV9 and TRBJ2-3, with 9 bases that match TRBD2. Trimming took 4 bases from V and 1 from J; bases not matched to a gene: 13. The V gene's germline CDR1 is SGDLS and CDR2 YYNGEE. CDR3 length equals 18 residues. The DNA of the CDR3 is TGTGCCAGCAGCTTCCACCTTGGTTCTAGCGGGGGCACAGATACGCAGTATTTT. Its protein product is CASSFHLGSSGGTDTQYF.

This clonotype was seen a handful of times. V is TRBV5-6 and J is TRBJ2-3; no reliable D call. The CDR3 spans 14 residues. The V gene's germline CDR1 is SGHDT and CDR2 YYEEEE. V was clipped by 1 base and J by 2 bases, with 8 bases between them. CDR3 nucleotides: TGTGCCAGCAGCTTGTACGGATCCACAGATACGCAGTATTTT. Translation gives CASSLYGSTDTQYF.

The sample holds many counts of this clonotype. An end of the junction does not agree with germline; a read error may underlie this. The rearrangement joins TRBV7-9 to TRBJ1-1; no clear D gene. Germline CDR1 is SEHNR and CDR2 is FQNEAQ (reference sequence). The CDR3 is 10 residues long. CDR3 in amino acids: CASSNNEAFF. CDR3 in DNA: TGTGCCAGCAGCAACAATGAAGCTTTCTTT.

Of note for this clonotype: A read error may be the cause here, since a much bigger clone is one base away. The V and J genes are TRBV29-1 and TRBJ2-7; D is possibly TRBD1 (6 bases). Germline V lookup: CDR1 SQVTM, CDR2 ANQGSEA. This CDR3 has 10 residues. The CDR3 coding sequence is TGCAGCGTCGGGACAATCGAGCAGCACTTC. It yields the protein CSVGTIEQHF.

This clonotype was detected ten times or more. The chain employs TRBV5-1 and TRBJ2-1; 7 nucleotides line up with TRBD2. Per germline, CDR1 SGHRS and CDR2 YFSETQ. V was pared by 0 bases and J by 0 bases, with 12 bases of the junction left unmatched. This CDR3 comprises 19 residues. CDR3 loop: CASSLGLTLAASSYNEQFF. The CDR3 DNA follows: TGCGCCAGCAGCTTGGGCCTGACTCTAGCGGCAAGCTCCTACAATGAGCAGTTCTTC. Drawing the rest from reference TRBV5-1 and TRBJ2-1, the complete variable domain is KAGVTQTPRYLIKTRGQQVTLSCSPISGHRSVSWYQQTPGQGLQFLFEYFSETQRNKGNFPGRFSGRQFSNSRSEMNVSTLELGDSALYLCASSLGLTLAASSYNEQFFGPGTRLTVL.

This clonotype was detected many times. The genes are TRBV29-1 and TRBJ1-2; no firm D call. The CDR3 length is 14 residues. Per germline, CDR1 SQVTM and CDR2 ANQGSEA. V dropped 4 bases and J dropped 2 bases, with 14 bases sitting between them. As DNA, the CDR3 is TGCAGCGTTGGCTCGGAAACGGGCAACTATGGCTACACCTTC. It is translated as CSVGSETGNYGYTF.

This clonotype was counted many times. The chain links TRBV5-1 to TRBJ2-3; weak D call: TRBD2 (5 bases). CDR3 length: 16 residues. CDR1 and CDR2 from the germline V gene are SGHRS and YFSETQ. V gave up 0 bases and J gave up 0 bases, with 11 bases separating them. The CDR3 sequence: CASSLGGAASTDTQYF. CDR3 coding DNA: TGCGCCAGCAGCTTGGGGGGAGCGGCGAGCACAGATACGCAGTATTTT. Full variable domain (missing parts from reference TRBV5-1 and TRBJ2-3): KAGVTQTPRYLIKTRGQQVTLSCSPISGHRSVSWYQQTPGQGLQFLFEYFSETQRNKGNFPGRFSGRQFSNSRSEMNVSTLELGDSALYLCASSLGGAASTDTQYFGPGTRLTVL.

CDR3 region: CASSLTRGSEQYF. The CDR3 region has the DNA TGTGCCAGCAGCTTAACGCGCGGGAGCGAGCAGTACTTC. The V and J genes are TRBV7-3 and TRBJ2-7; the match to TRBD2 covers 7 bases. The germline V gene encodes CDR1 SGHTA and CDR2 FQGTGA. Trimming at V came to 0 bases and at J to 6 bases, leaving 2 bases not matched to a gene. The CDR3 spans 13 residues.

This clonotype has at least ten counts. This sequence joins TRBV25-1 and TRBJ1-6; possible D gene TRBD1, 6 bases. Germline V gene sequence: CDR1 MGHDK, CDR2 SYGVNS. The V end lost 4 bases, the J end lost 7 bases, and 11 bases lay between the germline ends. The CDR3 has 14 amino acids. CDR3: CASSGDTGNSPLHF. CDR3 coding DNA: TGTGCCAGCAGTGGGGACACCGGGAATTCACCCCTCCACTTT. Variable domain in full (rest from reference TRBV25-1 and TRBJ1-6): EADIYQTPRYLVIGTGKKITLECSQTMGHDKMYWYQQDPGMELHLIHYSYGVNSTEKGDLSSESTVSRIRTEHFPLTLESARPSHTSQYLCASSGDTGNSPLHFGNGTRLTVT.